This T cell receptor (beta chain) originates from a study of blood T cells in healthy people across ages. Germline lookup yields CDR1 SGHRS and CDR2 YFSETQ. Trimming stripped 7 bases from V and 0 bases from J, with 13 bases between. This CDR3 has 15 residues. A sample-barcoded 5' primer and a J-beta primer mix were used in a second PCR of roughly 7 to 11 cycles. Using its own MiXCR run on the 5' RACE reads, TCRdb lists one record per CDR3 protein. The repertoire holds 750,000 to 850,000 distinct CDR3 sequences, with about 25% as singletons. These same records also appear under a second study, on T cells of mothers and their children. That report adds: Whether pairs are related or unrelated, thymic selection shapes their TCR recombination output in much the same way.

This TCR was sampled from a boy aged 5-17 years in good health. Source material: blood. The chain is built from TRBV5-1 and TRBJ1-4; D not resolved. Here the CDR3 reads CASGSGVATNEKLFF. Here the CDR3 DNA reads TGCGCCAGCGGTTCCGGGGTTGCAACTAATGAAAAACTGTTTTTT.